This TCR beta chain was obtained from a study of blood T cell repertoires in COVID-19. Overall study: Some COVID-19 samples were acute and others convalescent; all came from the United States, Italy and Spain.

Assay used: immunoSEQ multiplex PCR; TCRdb lists only in-frame clones, some missing. The data contain around 230,000 clones, around four fifths of them singletons. What the recovered Cohort 3 donors had was two negative PCRs, clearance, or symptom resolution. The CDR3 runs to 14 residues. V lost 8 bases and J lost 4; bases outside the gene matches: 6. CDR1 is SGHAT, CDR2 FQNNGV, per germline. Sequencing was performed on PBMCs or T cells enriched from blood (not recorded which). This receptor was identified in a middle-aged man who had recovered from COVID-19. The chain combines TRBV11-2 with TRBJ2-2; 8 nucleotides align to TRBD2. This CDR3 is CASLPGLGTGELFF. CDR3 nucleotide sequence: TGTGCCAGCTTGCCGGGACTAGGCACCGGGGAGCTGTTTTTT.